The clone carrying this T cell receptor beta chain was detected only a few times. The source of the sample is a study of long-term antiretroviral therapy in people with HIV. The overall study: The 2015 recommendation for immediate ART came about a decade after the earliest samples.

Looked up from germline, CDR1 is LGHNA and CDR2 is YSLEER. Trimming cost V 0 bases and J 2 bases, with 10 bases left between them. CDR3 length: 15 residues. Survey level was the resolution at which the v3.0 immunoSEQ assay ran. The protocol was immunoSEQ multiplex PCR, while the TCRdb copy is restricted to in-frame clones and leaves out a portion. In the table there are about 48,000 clones, 80% to 90% of which are singletons. The source is a woman under 30 with HIV. The gene calls are TRBV4-3 and TRBJ1-2; tentatively, D is TRBD1 (6 bases). This material consisted of unsorted PBMCs, taken 0.8 years after starting antiretroviral therapy. This CDR3 is CASSQDLTGNYGYTF. CDR3 in DNA: TGCGCCAGCAGCCAAGATCTAACAGGGAACTATGGCTACACCTTC.